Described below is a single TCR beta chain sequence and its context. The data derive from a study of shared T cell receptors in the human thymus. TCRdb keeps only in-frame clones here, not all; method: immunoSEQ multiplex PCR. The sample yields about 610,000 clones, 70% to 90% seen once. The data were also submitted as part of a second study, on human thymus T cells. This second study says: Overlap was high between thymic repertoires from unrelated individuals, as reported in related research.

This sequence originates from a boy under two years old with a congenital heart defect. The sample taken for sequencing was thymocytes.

The CDR3 bases are TGTGCCAGCAGTAGGCCGGGGGAGACCCAGTACTTC. Amino acids: CASSRPGETQYF. The chain is built from TRBV6-1 and TRBJ2-5; possibly TRBD2 for D (5 bases). Trimming took off 5 bases at V and 5 bases at J, with 9 bases between the two ends. The germline CDR1 and CDR2 sequences are MNHNS and SASEGT. There are 12 residues in the CDR3.